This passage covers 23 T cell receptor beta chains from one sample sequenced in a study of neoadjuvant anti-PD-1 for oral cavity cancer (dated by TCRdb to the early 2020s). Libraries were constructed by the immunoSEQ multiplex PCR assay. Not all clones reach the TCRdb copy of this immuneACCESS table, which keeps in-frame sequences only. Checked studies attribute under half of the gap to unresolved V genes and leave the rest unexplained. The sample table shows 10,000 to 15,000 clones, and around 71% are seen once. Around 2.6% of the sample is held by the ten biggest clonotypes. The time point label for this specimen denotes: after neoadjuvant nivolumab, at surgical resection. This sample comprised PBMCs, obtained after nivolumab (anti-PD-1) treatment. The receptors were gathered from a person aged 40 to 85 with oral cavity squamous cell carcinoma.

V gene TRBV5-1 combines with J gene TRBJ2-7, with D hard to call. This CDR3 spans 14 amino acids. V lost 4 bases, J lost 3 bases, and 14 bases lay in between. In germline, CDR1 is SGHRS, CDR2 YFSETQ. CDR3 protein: CASSPAILLYEQYF. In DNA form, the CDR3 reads TGCGCCAGCAGCCCGGCCATCCTGCTCTACGAGCAGTACTTC.

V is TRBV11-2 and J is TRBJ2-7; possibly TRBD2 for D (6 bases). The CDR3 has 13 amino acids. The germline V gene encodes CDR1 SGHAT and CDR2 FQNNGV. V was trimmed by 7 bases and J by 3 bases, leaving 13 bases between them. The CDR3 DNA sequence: TGTGCCAGCAAAGGGCTAGCGAACTACGAGCAGTACTTC. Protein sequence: CASKGLANYEQYF.

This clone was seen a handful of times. The CDR3 loop reads CASSRQGARNEQFF. In nucleotides, the CDR3 is TGTGCCAGCAGCAGACAGGGGGCAAGGAATGAGCAGTTCTTC. V usage is TRBV7-3 and J usage is TRBJ2-1; TRBD1 matches at 10 bases. This CDR3 contains 14 residues. CDR1 and CDR2 from the germline V gene are SGHTA and FQGTGA. The V and J ends lost 5 bases and 7 bases, in that order; junction bases with no gene match: 5.

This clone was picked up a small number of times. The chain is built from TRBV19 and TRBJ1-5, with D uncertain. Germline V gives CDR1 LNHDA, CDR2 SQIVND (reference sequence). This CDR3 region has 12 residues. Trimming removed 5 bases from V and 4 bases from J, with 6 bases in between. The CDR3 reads CASSFRNQPQHF. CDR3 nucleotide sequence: TGTGCCAGTAGTTTTAGGAATCAGCCCCAGCATTTT.

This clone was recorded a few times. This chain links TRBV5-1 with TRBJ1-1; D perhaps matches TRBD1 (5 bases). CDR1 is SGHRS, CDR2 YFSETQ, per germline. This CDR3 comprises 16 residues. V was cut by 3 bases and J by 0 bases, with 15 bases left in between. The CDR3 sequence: CASSSRRGVVNTEAFF. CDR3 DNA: TGCGCCAGCAGCTCCCGTCGGGGGGTGGTGAACACTGAAGCTTTCTTT.

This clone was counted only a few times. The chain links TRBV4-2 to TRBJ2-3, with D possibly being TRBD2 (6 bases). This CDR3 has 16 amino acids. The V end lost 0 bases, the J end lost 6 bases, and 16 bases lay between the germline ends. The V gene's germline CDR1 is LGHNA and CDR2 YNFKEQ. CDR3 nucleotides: TGTGCCAGCAGCCAAGACTCCCGCGGCGCGGGGGATACGCAGTATTTT. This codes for CASSQDSRGAGDTQYF.

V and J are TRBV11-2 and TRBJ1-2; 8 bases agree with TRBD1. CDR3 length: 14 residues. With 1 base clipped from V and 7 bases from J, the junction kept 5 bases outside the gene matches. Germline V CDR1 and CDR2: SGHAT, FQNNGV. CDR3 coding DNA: TGTGCCAGCAGCTTAGCTCAGGGGGCGGGTGGCTACACCTTC. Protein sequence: CASSLAQGAGGYTF. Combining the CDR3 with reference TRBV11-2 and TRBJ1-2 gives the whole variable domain EAGVAQSPRYKIIEKRQSVAFWCNPISGHATLYWYQQILGQGPKLLIQFQNNGVVDDSQLPKDRFSAERLKGVDSTLKIQPAKLEDSAVYLCASSLAQGAGGYTFGSGTRLTVV.

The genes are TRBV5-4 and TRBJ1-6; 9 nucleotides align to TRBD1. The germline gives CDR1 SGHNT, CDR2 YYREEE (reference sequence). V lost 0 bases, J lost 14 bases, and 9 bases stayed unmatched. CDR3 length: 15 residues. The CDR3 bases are TGTGCCAGCAGCTTGGTGGGGACAGGGCCCATCACCCTCCACTTT. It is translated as CASSLVGTGPITLHF.

The CDR3 coding sequence is TGCGCCAGCAGCTTGAGCCAGGGCAGCACAGATACGCAGTATTTT. Amino acid sequence: CASSLSQGSTDTQYF. The chain employs TRBV5-1 and TRBJ2-3, with D possibly being TRBD1 (5 bases). This CDR3 has 15 amino acids. The V gene's germline CDR1 is SGHRS and CDR2 YFSETQ. V shed 1 base and J shed 0 bases, with 9 bases lying between them.

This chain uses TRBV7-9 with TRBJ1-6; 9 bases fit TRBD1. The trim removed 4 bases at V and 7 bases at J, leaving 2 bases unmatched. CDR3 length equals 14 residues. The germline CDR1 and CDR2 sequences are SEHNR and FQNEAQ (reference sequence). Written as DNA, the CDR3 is TGTGCCAGCAGCTGGGACAGGGACAATTCACCCCTCCACTTT. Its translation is CASSWDRDNSPLHF.

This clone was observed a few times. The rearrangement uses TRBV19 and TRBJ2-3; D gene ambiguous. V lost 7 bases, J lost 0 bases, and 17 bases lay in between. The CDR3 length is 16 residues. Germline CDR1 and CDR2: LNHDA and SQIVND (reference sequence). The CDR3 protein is CASTPAAFASTDTQYF. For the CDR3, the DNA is TGTGCCAGTACGCCGGCGGCCTTCGCTAGCACAGATACGCAGTATTTT.

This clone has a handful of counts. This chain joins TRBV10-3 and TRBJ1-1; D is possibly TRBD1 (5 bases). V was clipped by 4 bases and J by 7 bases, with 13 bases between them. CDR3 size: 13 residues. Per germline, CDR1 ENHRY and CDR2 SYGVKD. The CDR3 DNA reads TGTGCCATCAGTGGATATATAGGGGATGAAGCTTTCTTT. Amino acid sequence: CAISGYIGDEAFF.

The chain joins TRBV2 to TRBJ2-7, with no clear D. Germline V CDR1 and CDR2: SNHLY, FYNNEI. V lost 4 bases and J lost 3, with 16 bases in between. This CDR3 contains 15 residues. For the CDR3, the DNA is TGTGCCAGCAGTGCATTACCGGTAAACCTCTACGAGCAGTACTTC. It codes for CASSALPVNLYEQYF.

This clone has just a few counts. The CDR3 region has the DNA TGTGCCAGCAGCCCCGGACAGGGTCACTATGGCTACACCTTC. Protein product: CASSPGQGHYGYTF. The chain carries TRBV7-2 and TRBJ1-2; TRBD1 matches at 8 bases. This CDR3 contains 14 residues. In germline, CDR1 is SGHTA, CDR2 FQGNSA. V lost 5 bases, J lost 3 bases, and 5 bases stayed unmatched.

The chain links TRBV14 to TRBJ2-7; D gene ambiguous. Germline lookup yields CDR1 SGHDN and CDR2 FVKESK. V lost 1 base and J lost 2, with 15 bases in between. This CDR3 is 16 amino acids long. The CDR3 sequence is CASSQGESPRPYEQYF. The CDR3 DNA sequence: TGTGCCAGCAGCCAAGGGGAATCTCCCCGGCCCTACGAGCAGTACTTC.

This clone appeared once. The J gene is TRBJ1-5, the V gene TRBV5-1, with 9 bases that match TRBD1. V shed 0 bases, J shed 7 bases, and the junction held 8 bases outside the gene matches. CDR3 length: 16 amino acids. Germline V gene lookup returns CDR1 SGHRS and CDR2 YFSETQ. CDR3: CASSLGDTGGWQPQHF. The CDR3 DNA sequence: TGCGCCAGCAGCTTGGGGGATACAGGGGGCTGGCAGCCCCAGCATTTT.

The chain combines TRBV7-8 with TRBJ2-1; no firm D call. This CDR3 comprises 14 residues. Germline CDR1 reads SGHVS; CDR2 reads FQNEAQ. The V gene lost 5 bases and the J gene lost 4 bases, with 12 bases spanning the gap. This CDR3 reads CASSPMRNYNEQFF. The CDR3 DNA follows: TGTGCCAGCAGCCCCATGCGGAATTACAATGAGCAGTTCTTC.

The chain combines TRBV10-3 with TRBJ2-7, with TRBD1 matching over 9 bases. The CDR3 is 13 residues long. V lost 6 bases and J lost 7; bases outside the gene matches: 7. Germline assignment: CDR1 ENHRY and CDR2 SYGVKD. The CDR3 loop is CAISGQGKGEQYF. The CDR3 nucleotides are TGTGCCATCAGCGGACAGGGGAAAGGGGAGCAGTACTTC.

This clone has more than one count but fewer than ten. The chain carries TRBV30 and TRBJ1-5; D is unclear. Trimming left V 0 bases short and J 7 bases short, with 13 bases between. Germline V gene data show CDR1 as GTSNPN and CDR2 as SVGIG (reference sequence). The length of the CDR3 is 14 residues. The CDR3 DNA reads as TGTGCCTGGAGTGTACTCGGGGTTGGGCAGCCCCAGCATTTT. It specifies CAWSVLGVGQPQHF.

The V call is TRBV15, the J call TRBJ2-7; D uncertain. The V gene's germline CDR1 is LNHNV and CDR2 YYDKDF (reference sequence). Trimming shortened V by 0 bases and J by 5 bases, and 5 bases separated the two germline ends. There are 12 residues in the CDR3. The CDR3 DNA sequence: TGTGCCACCAGCAGAGATATCCACGAGCAGTACTTC. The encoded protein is CATSRDIHEQYF.

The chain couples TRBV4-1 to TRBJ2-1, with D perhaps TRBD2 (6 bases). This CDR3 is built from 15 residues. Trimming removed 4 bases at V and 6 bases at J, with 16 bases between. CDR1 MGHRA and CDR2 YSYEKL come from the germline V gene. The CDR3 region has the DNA TGCGCCAGCAGCCCTCGGGGACTTAATCTCAATGAGCAGTTCTTC. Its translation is CASSPRGLNLNEQFF.

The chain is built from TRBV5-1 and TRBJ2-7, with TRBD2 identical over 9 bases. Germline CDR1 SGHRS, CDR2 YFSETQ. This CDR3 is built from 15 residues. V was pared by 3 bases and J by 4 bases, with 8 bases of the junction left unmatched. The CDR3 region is CASSSLSGSGYEQYF. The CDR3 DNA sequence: TGCGCCAGCAGCTCGCTTAGCGGGAGTGGGTACGAGCAGTACTTC.

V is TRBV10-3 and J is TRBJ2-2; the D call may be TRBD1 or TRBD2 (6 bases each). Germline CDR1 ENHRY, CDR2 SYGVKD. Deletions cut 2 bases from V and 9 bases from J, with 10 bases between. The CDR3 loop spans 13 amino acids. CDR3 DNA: TGTGCCATCAGTGAGCCGGGGGCCCGGGAGCTGTTTTTT. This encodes CAISEPGARELFF.